This T cell receptor (beta chain) was sequenced during a study of response to subunit inactivated influenza vaccine. Notes on this clonotype: Its antigen is unknown.

Study-level results: The authors offered the suggestion that each seasonal influenza vaccination recruits few new T cells.

Via MiXCR, TCRdb re-called the RT-PCR reads, giving one row per CDR3 protein. The sample includes about 830,000 distinct CDR3 sequences, about a fifth of them seen just once. This CDR3 region has 14 residues. V lost 5 bases and J 4 bases, leaving 11 bases between the germline ends. The germline V gene has CDR1 SGHAT and CDR2 FQNNGV. V and J are TRBV11-2 and TRBJ1-4; D is possibly TRBD1 (6 bases). This TCR derives from a man over 45 who received an inactivated influenza vaccine. The material sequenced was PBMCs from blood, taken 5 days after vaccination. The CDR3, as DNA: TGTGCCAGCAGCGGACAGAATCTTAATGAAAAACTGTTTTTT. Protein sequence: CASSGQNLNEKLFF.